This T cell receptor (beta chain) was sequenced for a study of cytomegalovirus exposure and HLA in healthy donors. Study-level information: The roughly 100 million unique TCR beta sequences, from around 200 million T cells, were found by an earlier analysis.

Germline CDR1 reads SNHLY; CDR2 reads FYNNEI. V lost 6 bases to trimming and J lost 4 bases; unmatched junction nucleotides: 3. The CDR3 is 13 residues long. The PCR had 60 Vbeta and 13 Jbeta primers. Data came from immunoSEQ multiplex PCR; TCRdb stores just in-frame clones and leaves some out. The repertoire holds about 52,000 clones, with roughly 50% as singletons. Study findings and constraints: No immune exposure information besides CMV serostatus was available. Data from an earlier analysis indicated that most TCR beta V segments were productive either about 87% or about 30% of the time. Most of the CMV-associated TCR beta chains (in a later analysis) appeared to be HLA-restricted.

For this clone: Antigen unknown.

The chain has TRBV2 and TRBJ1-1; 9 positions match TRBD1. The TCR comes from a human donor in good health. Specimen: PBMCs. CDR3 coding DNA: TGTGCCAGCAGGGGACAGGGATCCACTGAAGCTTTCTTT. Protein sequence: CASRGQGSTEAFF.